Below, one TCR beta chain is given with its context. This record belongs to a study of blood T cell repertoires in COVID-19. Original processing notes: Amplified reference gene primers provided the basis for estimating nucleated cell counts. The repertoire was sequenced with immunoSEQ multiplex PCR; TCRdb's copy has only in-frame clones and lacks some. That table gives V, J and clone size, and the DNA gave D and trimming. The sample contains more than 350,000 clones, around 87% of which appear only once. CDR1 is MNHEY, CDR2 SMNVEV, per germline (reference sequence). The V and J ends lost 6 bases and 8 bases, in that order; junction bases with no gene match: 3. The CDR3 sequence is 13 residues long.

The receptor's source is a woman in her 30s with COVID-19, enrolled during active disease. This chain uses TRBV27 with TRBJ2-4, with TRBD2 identical over 11 bases. Specimen: peripheral blood. The CDR3 region is CASRTSGSDIQYF. The CDR3 DNA is TGTGCCAGCAGAACTAGCGGGAGTGACATTCAGTACTTC.